A single sample is the source of the 19 T cell receptor beta chains below, sequenced in a study of shared clonotypes between healthy human individuals. Using immunoSEQ multiplex PCR, the repertoire was profiled, and TCRdb retains in-frame clones only, with some absent. The sample has some 2 million clones, roughly 94% seen once. The material sequenced was naive CD4+ T cells sorted from blood. Indicated subset: CD45RA+ positively selected. Receptors were obtained from a man aged 18 to 35 in good health.

The rearrangement joins TRBV28 to TRBJ1-2; D not certain. Germline CDR1 and CDR2: MDHEN and SYDVKM. The ends were cut back, 5 bases at V and 8 bases at J, with 15 bases in the middle. This CDR3 comprises 13 residues. The CDR3, as DNA: TGTGCCAGCAGTCGTCTCCAAATAAGCGGCTACACCTTC. Translation: CASSRLQISGYTF.

The rearrangement joins TRBV9 to TRBJ2-1, with TRBD2 identical over 12 bases. Losses at the gene ends were 2 bases for V and 1 base for J; bases not matched to a gene: 1. The CDR3 is 16 residues long. Germline values: CDR1 SGDLS, CDR2 YYNGEE. The CDR3 is CASSVTSGRSYNEQFF. CDR3 DNA: TGTGCCAGCAGCGTCACTAGCGGGAGGTCCTACAATGAGCAGTTCTTC.

This CDR3 reads CASRREGNYGYTF. The CDR3, as DNA: TGTGCCAGCCGACGGGAGGGGAACTATGGCTACACCTTC. V is TRBV6-5 and J is TRBJ1-2; possible D gene TRBD1, 5 bases. The CDR3 runs 13 residues. V was pared by 8 bases and J by 2 bases, with 12 bases between. CDR1 and CDR2 from the germline V gene are MNHEY and SVGAGI.

In regard to this clone: This sample includes further DNA sequences coding for the same CDR3. The chain uses TRBV6-1 and TRBJ2-5, with unresolved D. V gave up 5 bases and J gave up 5 bases, with 6 bases separating them. This CDR3 comprises 11 residues. From germline, CDR1 is MNHNS and CDR2 SASEGT. The CDR3 DNA reads as TGTGCCAGCAGTCCGCTCGAGACCCAGTACTTC. It translates to CASSPLETQYF.

The genes are TRBV28 and TRBJ1-5, with 7 bases matching TRBD1. CDR1 and CDR2 from the germline V gene are MDHEN and SYDVKM. The ends lost 10 bases at V and 7 bases at J; junction bases unmatched: 13. The CDR3 contains 14 residues. The CDR3 sequence: CAISSRQGGQPQHF. DNA for the CDR3: TGTGCCATCTCCTCTAGACAGGGAGGACAGCCCCAGCATTTT.

The CDR3 sequence is CASSPQVEQYF. The CDR3 bases are TGTGCCAGCAGCCCCCAGGTGGAGCAGTACTTC. The V call is TRBV6-1, the J call TRBJ2-7; D is undetermined. V was shortened by 6 bases and J by 7 bases, with 10 bases between the two germline ends. This CDR3 is 11 amino acids long. Germline CDR1 MNHNS, CDR2 SASEGT.

V is TRBV4-3 and J is TRBJ2-7, with TRBD2 identical over 10 bases. Germline V gene lookup returns CDR1 LGHNA and CDR2 YSLEER. The trim removed 1 base at V and 5 bases at J, leaving 8 bases unmatched. The CDR3 sequence is 16 residues long. CDR3 protein: CASSQVRSGRAHEQYF. The CDR3 nucleotides are TGCGCCAGCAGCCAAGTGAGGAGCGGGAGGGCCCACGAGCAGTACTTC.

The chain is built from TRBV25-1 and TRBJ1-2; 10 bases line up with TRBD1. Germline V gene sequence: CDR1 MGHDK, CDR2 SYGVNS. The CDR3 length is 15 residues. V dropped 5 bases and J dropped 8; count of bases not matched to a gene: 11. This CDR3 is CASSTEGTGVRGYTF. CDR3 bases: TGTGCCAGCAGTACAGAGGGGACAGGGGTAAGAGGCTACACCTTC.

The chain uses TRBV7-2 and TRBJ2-3; D gene ambiguous. This CDR3 comprises 14 residues. Germline-derived CDR1 and CDR2 are SGHTA and FQGNSA. V was cut by 3 bases and J by 2 bases, with 9 bases left in between. The CDR3 coding sequence is TGTGCCAGCAGCTTTGGAACATACACAGATACGCAGTATTTT. This translates into CASSFGTYTDTQYF.

This chain connects TRBV4-1 to TRBJ2-2; 9 bases map to TRBD1. The germline CDR1 and CDR2 sequences are MGHRA and YSYEKL. The trim removed 1 base at V and 7 bases at J, leaving 4 bases unmatched. The CDR3 has 15 amino acids. For the CDR3, the DNA is TGCGCCAGCAGCCAAGGGGACAGGGAGGTCGGGGAGCTGTTTTTT. Protein product: CASSQGDREVGELFF.

The genes are TRBV7-6 and TRBJ2-5; D is unresolved. CDR1 SGHVS and CDR2 FNYEAQ come from the germline V gene. The CDR3 is made up of 16 amino acids. V was trimmed by 1 base and J by 1 base, leaving 13 bases between them. CDR3 sequence reads: CASSLGLWQIQETQYF. CDR3 DNA sequence: TGTGCCAGCAGCTTAGGGTTGTGGCAGATCCAAGAGACCCAGTACTTC.

J is TRBJ2-7 and V is TRBV9, with a possible D match to TRBD2 (5 bases). Trimming removed 2 bases from V and 5 bases from J, with 26 bases in between. CDR1 SGDLS and CDR2 YYNGEE come from the germline V gene. The CDR3 has 18 residues. CDR3 sequence: CASSVRPATSGGLHEQYF. In nucleotides, the CDR3 is TGTGCCAGCAGCGTCCGCCCTGCAACCTCAGGAGGTCTGCACGAGCAGTACTTC.

The rearrangement uses TRBV7-2 and TRBJ2-2; 9 nucleotides line up with TRBD2. The CDR3 consists of 16 residues. In germline, CDR1 is SGHTA, CDR2 FQGNSA. V lost 7 bases to trimming and J lost 4 bases; unmatched junction nucleotides: 10. The CDR3 here is CASILSGRSFTGELFF. The CDR3 DNA reads TGTGCCAGCATATTAAGCGGGAGGAGCTTCACCGGGGAGCTGTTTTTT.

Turning to this clone: Other DNA sequences in this sample translate to the same CDR3. The V gene is TRBV19, the J gene TRBJ2-2; a possible D gene is TRBD2 (6 bases). This CDR3 has 15 residues. CDR1 is LNHDA, CDR2 SQIVND, per germline (reference sequence). V was cut by 3 bases and J by 1 base, with 9 bases left in between. For the CDR3, the DNA is TGTGCCAGTAGTATTAGCGGACTGAACACCGGGGAGCTGTTTTTT. Amino acid sequence: CASSISGLNTGELFF.

The chain joins TRBV6-6 to TRBJ2-7; D gene unclear. Trimming took off 0 bases at V and 3 bases at J, with 15 bases between the two ends. This CDR3 has 16 residues. CDR1 MNHNY and CDR2 SVGAGI come from the germline V gene (reference sequence). CDR3 sequence reads: CASSYSTGGSNYEQYF. The DNA of the CDR3 is TGTGCCAGCAGTTACTCAACGGGCGGCAGCAACTACGAGCAGTACTTC.

CDR3 protein: CASSVQGEVRETQYF. Written as DNA, the CDR3 is TGTGCCAGCAGCGTACAGGGGGAGGTCAGAGAGACCCAGTACTTC. The rearrangement joins TRBV7-9 to TRBJ2-5, with 8 bases matching TRBD1. Germline V gives CDR1 SEHNR, CDR2 FQNEAQ (reference sequence). V shed 5 bases and J 4 bases; nucleotides not matched to a gene: 9. The CDR3 is 15 residues long.

J is TRBJ1-2 and V is TRBV6-5; possible D gene TRBD1, 5 bases. The CDR3 has 15 residues. Trimming removed 3 bases from V and 5 bases from J, with 16 bases in between. Germline V CDR1 and CDR2: MNHEY, SVGAGI. The CDR3 DNA sequence: TGTGCCAGCAGTTATACTACGGGAGGGGTATATGGCTACACCTTC. It translates to CASSYTTGGVYGYTF.

This chain connects TRBV29-1 to TRBJ1-1; D uncertain. Between the trimmed V and J ends, which lost 7 bases and 5 bases, there was a span of 11 bases. This CDR3 has 11 residues. Germline lookup yields CDR1 SQVTM and CDR2 ANQGSEA. CDR3 bases: TGCAGCGCTGCGAGGAAAACTGAAGCTTTCTTT. Amino acid sequence: CSAARKTEAFF.

The V and J genes are TRBV7-2 and TRBJ1-2; D is uncertain. Germline V lookup: CDR1 SGHTA, CDR2 FQGNSA. The CDR3 spans 14 residues. Between the trimmed V and J ends, which lost 2 bases and 2 bases, there was a span of 9 bases. The CDR3 loop is CASSLRTDNYGYTF. The CDR3 DNA is TGTGCCAGCAGCTTAAGGACGGACAACTATGGCTACACCTTC.